This note documents a single T cell receptor beta chain sequence. Only in-frame clones appear in the TCRdb table, and some are missing; sequencing was by immunoSEQ multiplex PCR. The profile covers more than 40,000 clones, with approximately 94% appearing a single time and around 0.6% taken by the ten largest. This sample is drawn from a study of T cell changes during pregnancy in multiple sclerosis. Germline values: CDR1 SEHNR, CDR2 FQNEAQ (reference sequence). The ends lost 4 bases at V and 8 bases at J; junction bases unmatched: 8. The CDR3 consists of 14 residues. The source of this sequence is a female donor with multiple sclerosis, enrolled in a pregnancy study. The source material was CD4+ T cells from peripheral blood mononuclear cells, sampled in the second trimester of pregnancy. The V gene is TRBV7-9, the J gene TRBJ2-1; TRBD1 agrees at 7 bases. CDR3 DNA sequence: TGTGCCAGCAGCTCACAGGGGCCCAGCGATGAGCAGTTCTTC. Its translation: CASSSQGPSDEQFF. Full variable domain (missing parts from reference TRBV7-9 and TRBJ2-1): DTGVSQNPRHKITKRGQNVTFRCDPISEHNRLYWYRQTLGQGPEFLTYFQNEAQLEKSRLLSDRFSAERPKGSFSTLEIQRTEQGDSAMYLCASSSQGPSDEQFFGPGTRLTVL.